The entry below describes one T cell receptor (beta chain). This specimen belongs to a study of blood T cell repertoires in COVID-19. Sequencing was performed with immunoSEQ multiplex PCR; in TCRdb, only in-frame clones are kept and a portion is missing. The data contain about 190,000 clones, roughly 84% of them singletons. Germline assignment: CDR1 SEHNR and CDR2 FQNEAQ (reference sequence). The CDR3 has 15 amino acids. V lost 1 base and J 10 bases, leaving 16 bases between the germline ends. Sequenced sample: PBMCs or T cells enriched from blood (not recorded which). J is TRBJ1-4 and V is TRBV7-9, with D perhaps TRBD1 (5 bases). This TCR was recovered from a woman between 25 and 40 years old who had recovered from COVID-19. For the CDR3, the DNA is TGTGCCAGCAGCTTAGTGCCGGGGGATTTAGGAAAACTGTTTTTT. It translates to CASSLVPGDLGKLFF.